Listed here is a single T cell receptor beta chain. Its antigen is not identified. TCRdb's table, derived via immunoSEQ multiplex PCR, lists solely in-frame clones and lacks some. The sample has roughly 110,000 clones, 80% to 95% seen once. The data originate from a study of T cell responses to AZD1222 COVID-19 vaccine. Study findings and constraints: AZD1222 recipients seropositive at baseline numbered only six. There were mostly white British donors and more females than males, and clonal diversity was possibly underestimated. Spike-specific TCR breadth and depth both grew after two AZD1222 doses.

The V gene end was trimmed by 1 base and the J gene end by 9 bases; junction bases not matched to a gene: 11. CDR1 is GTSNPN and CDR2 is SVGIG in the germline V gene (reference sequence). The CDR3 spans 15 residues. This receptor was identified in an adult who received the AZD1222 COVID-19 vaccine. The chain links TRBV30 to TRBJ2-1; 8 bases fit TRBD1. The source material was peripheral blood, sampled 28 days after the second AZD1222 dose. The CDR3 loop reads CAWSGGRTGQTEQFF. The CDR3 nucleotides are TGTGCCTGGAGTGGAGGGAGGACAGGGCAGACTGAGCAGTTCTTC.